The TCR beta chain described here comes from a study of blood T cell repertoires in COVID-19. This CDR3 is built from 14 residues. The ends were cut back, 0 bases at V and 14 bases at J, with 17 bases in the middle. In germline, CDR1 is SGHTS, CDR2 YDEGEE. Authors' methods: Reference gene primer amplification in the assay estimated nucleated cell counts. Method: immunoSEQ multiplex PCR; TCRdb's copy keeps in-frame clones and lacks some. V and J calls and clone size are as listed in that table; D and trimming were resolved from the DNA. The data show approximately 280,000 clones, 65% to 90% seen once. Sequencing was done on a sample of peripheral blood. The chain links TRBV5-8 to TRBJ1-4; D remains unclear. The clonotype was recovered from a man in his fifties or sixties with active or convalescent COVID-19. CDR3 protein: CASSLAPARSGLFF. The CDR3 DNA reads as TGTGCCAGCAGCTTGGCCCCGGCCCGGAGTGGGCTGTTTTTT.